This T cell receptor beta chain was identified in a study of early T cells in non-severe SARS-CoV-2 infection. Study-level information: RNA in bulk from unsorted whole blood was sequenced, and chains were unpaired. Study-level points and caveats: There was a bias toward anti-spike CD8 responses in VDJdb matching, which missed private and CD4 specificities.

The sample holds a few counts of this clonotype. Its antigen is as yet unknown. Trimming pared 6 bases from V and 1 base from J, leaving 12 bases between. The CDR3 is made up of 14 amino acids. Researchers attached unique molecular identifiers to individual cDNA molecules. A single record per CDR3 protein comes from TCRdb applying MiXCR to the 5' RACE reads. This repertoire shows around 84,000 distinct CDR3 sequences, around an eighth found once; its top ten account for approximately 2.6%. The chain employs TRBV12-3 or TRBV12-4 and TRBJ2-5; D is undetermined. Sample: whole blood. The sequence derives from an adult who was a healthcare worker with PCR-confirmed SARS-CoV-2 infection or an uninfected control (not recorded which). Written as DNA, the CDR3 is TGTGCCAGCAGCCCTATATCCTCCCAAGAGACCCAGTACTTC. Its translation is CASSPISSQETQYF.